The text below deals with one T cell receptor (beta chain). Its antigen is undetermined. Method: immunoSEQ multiplex PCR; TCRdb's copy keeps in-frame clones and lacks some. This sample has about 480,000 clones, with around nine tenths found just once. These data originate in a study of Ad26.COV2.S vaccination and SARS-CoV-2 variants. In the study overall: Participant was drawn from the COV1001 Ad26.COV2.S trial arm. Administration of Ad26.COV2.S was intramuscular, either once or twice 56 days apart.

Germline CDR1 MNHNS, CDR2 SASEGT. With 6 bases clipped from V and 4 bases from J, the junction kept 9 bases outside the gene matches. The CDR3 extends over 15 amino acids. Study-wide points: Comparability of non-spike TCR breadth was observed across vaccine and placebo recipients. Vaccinees reportedly had broad spike-specific CD8+ and CD4+ T cell responses.

The treatment here: some 19 received Ad26.COV2.S at low or high dose, single or two shots; about five received placebo; per-sample allocation not given. The samples were gathered on day 63 after the first injection of vaccine or placebo. The V call is TRBV6-1, the J call TRBJ2-1; 7 nucleotides match TRBD1. This material consisted of peripheral blood, taken in a trial of Ad26.COV2.S vaccine versus placebo. The TCR originated in a person aged 18-65 years who received the Ad26.COV2.S COVID-19 vaccine or a placebo. This CDR3 is CASRSTGSRYNEQFF. The CDR3 DNA follows: TGTGCCAGCAGATCGACAGGGTCACGGTACAATGAGCAGTTCTTC.